What follows describes a single T cell receptor beta chain. Other DNA sequences in the sample encode the same CDR3. In the authors' methods: Estimates of nucleated cell counts were drawn from the amplification of reference gene primers. Repertoires were generated with immunoSEQ multiplex PCR, while TCRdb's copy carries only in-frame clones and drops some. That table is the source of V, J and clone size, and D and trimming were worked out from the DNA. The profile shows about 140,000 clones, roughly 84% of them singletons. The source of the sample is a study of blood T cell repertoires in COVID-19. The wider study: For recovered donors of Cohort 3, there were two negative PCRs, clearance, or symptom resolution. The United States, Italy and Spain provided the acute and convalescent COVID-19 samples. PBMCs, B-cell-depleted T cells, or T cells provided the cDNA or gDNA that made up the material.

Sequencing was carried out using PBMCs or T cells enriched from blood (not recorded which). The receptor comes from a man aged 45-65 years in a cohort exposed to, infected with or recovered from COVID-19 (not recorded which).

CDR3 coding DNA: TGCGCCAGCAGTTCTAGCGGGGGTTCCTACAATGAGCAGTTCTTC. Its translation: CASSSSGGSYNEQFF. The chain employs TRBV5-1 and TRBJ2-1; 10 nucleotides match TRBD2. The CDR3 consists of 15 residues. V shed 5 bases, J shed 1 base, and the junction held 3 bases outside the gene matches. Germline V gives CDR1 SGHRS, CDR2 YFSETQ.